This T cell receptor (beta chain) emerged from a study of shared clonotypes between healthy human individuals. Looking at the study overall: With ages of 18 to 49, the donors were a couple of women and a few men. Overall study results and limits: An expected dependence of interdonor clonotype sharing on sequencing depth was noted. Shared across a few donors were about 4.6% of the naive CD4 clonotypes.

The germline V gene encodes CDR1 WNHNN and CDR2 SYGVQD (reference sequence). The V end lost 2 bases, the J end lost 4 bases, and 8 bases lay between the germline ends. The length of the CDR3 is 14 residues. Every one of the donors was a Caucasian adult that lived in Nashville, Tennessee. Clones were sequenced by immunoSEQ multiplex PCR, and TCRdb holds only the in-frame ones, with some missing. The profile covers about 360,000 clones, with more than 60% appearing a single time and 10% taken by the ten largest. This clone has just a few counts. Its antigen is undetermined. The chain has TRBV10-1 and TRBJ2-2; D is perhaps TRBD1 (5 bases). The TCR comes from a man aged 25-45 years in good health. Specimen: memory CD4+ T cells sorted from blood. Subset defined: CD45RA-negative fraction. The CDR3 loop reads CASSEIRVTGELFF. CDR3 nucleotide sequence: TGCGCCAGCAGTGAGATCAGGGTCACCGGGGAGCTGTTTTTT.